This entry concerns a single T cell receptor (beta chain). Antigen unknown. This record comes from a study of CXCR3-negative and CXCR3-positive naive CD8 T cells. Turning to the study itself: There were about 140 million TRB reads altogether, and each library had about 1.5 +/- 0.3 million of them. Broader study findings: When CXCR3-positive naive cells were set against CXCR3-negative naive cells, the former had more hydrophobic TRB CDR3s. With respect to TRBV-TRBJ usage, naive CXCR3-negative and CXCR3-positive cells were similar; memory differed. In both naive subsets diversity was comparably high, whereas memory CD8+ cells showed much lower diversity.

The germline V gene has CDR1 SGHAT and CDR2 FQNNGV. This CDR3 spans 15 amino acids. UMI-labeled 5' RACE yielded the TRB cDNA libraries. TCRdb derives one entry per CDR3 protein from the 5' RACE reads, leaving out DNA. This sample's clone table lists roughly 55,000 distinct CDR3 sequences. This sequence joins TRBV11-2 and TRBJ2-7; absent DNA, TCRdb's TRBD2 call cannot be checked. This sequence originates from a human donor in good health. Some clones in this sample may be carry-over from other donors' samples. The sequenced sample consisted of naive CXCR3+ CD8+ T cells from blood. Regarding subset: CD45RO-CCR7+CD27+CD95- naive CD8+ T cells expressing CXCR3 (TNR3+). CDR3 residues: CASSLASGGGYEQYF.